The sequence of this T cell receptor beta chain was determined in a study of blood T cell repertoires in COVID-19. Background on the study: In each case, the material was cDNA or gDNA derived from T cells, B-cell-depleted T cells, or PBMCs.

The V and J ends lost 5 bases and 9 bases respectively, with 14 bases between them. CDR1 and CDR2 (germline): LNHDA, SQIVND (reference sequence). CDR3 size: 13 residues. The protocol was immunoSEQ multiplex PCR, while the TCRdb copy is restricted to in-frame clones and leaves out a portion. The sample holds roughly 85,000 clones, roughly 80% seen once. The clonotype was recovered from a human donor in a cohort sampled during active COVID-19. Sequenced input: peripheral blood. This chain connects TRBV19 to TRBJ2-1, with D tentatively TRBD2 (6 bases). The CDR3 DNA follows: TGTGCCAGTAGTTCAAATGGGGGAGGTGAGCAGTTCTTC. This sequence encodes CASSSNGGGEQFF.